A selection of T cell receptor beta chains follows, all from one sample in a study of blood T cell repertoires in COVID-19. This table comes from immunoSEQ multiplex PCR, and its TCRdb copy is limited to in-frame clones, with some not included. The sample lists a few hundred thousand clones, around 85% seen once, with roughly 3.8% in the top ten. Sequenced input: PBMCs or T cells enriched from blood (not recorded which). These receptors all stem from a woman between 40 and 55 years old with acute COVID-19. The CDR3 runs from the conserved cysteine through the conserved F or W. The D gene is left open where the match is weak. Size is omitted from some rows. Given values are once, few, many or a class for expanded clones.

TRBV28	TRBJ2-7	few	TRBD2	TGTGCCAGCAGGGCGGGAGGTCTCTACGAGCAGTACTTC	CASRAGGLYEQYF
TRBV10-2	TRBJ1-5	NA	TRBD1	TGCGCCAGCAGTGTACAGGGGGGTCAGCCCCAGCATTTT	CASSVQGGQPQHF
TRBV7-9	TRBJ2-3	NA	NA	TGTGCCAGCAGCTTAGATAGGAGTACAGATACGCAGTATTTT	CASSLDRSTDTQYF
TRBV11-2	TRBJ2-7	few	NA	TGTGCCAGCAGCCACGATCGGGGGCAGTACTTC	CASSHDRGQYF
TRBV28	TRBJ2-3	NA	TRBD2	TGTGCCAGCAGGGGAACTAGCGGGGGGAGAGATACGCAGTATTTT	CASRGTSGGRDTQYF
TRBV2	TRBJ2-7	NA	NA	TGTGCCAGCAGTAAGGGAGAAGGGGGATTCTACGAGCAGTACTTC	CASSKGEGGFYEQYF
TRBV6-2/TRBV6-3	TRBJ2-2	NA	TRBD1	TGTGCCAGCAGCCGACAGACAGGGGTTGGCACCGGGGAGCTGTTTTTT	CASSRQTGVGTGELFF
TRBV11-2	TRBJ2-6	NA	NA	TGTGCCAGCAGCCGCTCTGGGGCCAACGTCCTGACTTTC	CASSRSGANVLTF
TRBV7-9	TRBJ2-5	NA	TRBD2	TGTGCCAGCAGCCGGACTAGGCTCTTTGGCGAGACCCAGTACTTC	CASSRTRLFGETQYF
TRBV11-2	TRBJ2-7	NA	NA	TGTGCCAGCAGCGCAGGGCCCTCAGAAGGTGGCTACGAGCAGTACTTC	CASSAGPSEGGYEQYF
TRBV27	TRBJ2-1	NA	NA	TGTGCCAGCAGTGAGAGCGGAGGGAGCTCCTACAATGAGCAGTTCTTC	CASSESGGSSYNEQFF
TRBV13	TRBJ2-5	NA	NA	TGTGCCAGCAGCACCCGCGGGACCCTTGGAGGAGAGACCCAGTACTTC	CASSTRGTLGGETQYF
TRBV29-1	TRBJ1-1	few	NA	TGCAGCGTTGGAAAGGGGCGGAACACTGAAGCTTTCTTT	CSVGKGRNTEAFF
TRBV5-8	TRBJ2-1	NA	NA	TGTGCCAGCAGCTTGGAAACAGTCTCCTACAATGAGCAGTTCTTC	CASSLETVSYNEQFF
TRBV11-2	TRBJ2-7	NA	NA	TGTGCCAGCCGAAGTGCCTACTACGAGCAGTACTTC	CASRSAYYEQYF
TRBV2	TRBJ1-5	NA	NA	TGTGCCAGCAGTCTCGAGCGGGGTATCGATAGCAATCAGCCCCAGCATTTT	CASSLERGIDSNQPQHF
TRBV28	TRBJ2-1	once	NA	TGTGCCAGCAGCCCCCGGCGGGGTCCCTCCTACAATGAGCAGTTCTTC	CASSPRRGPSYNEQFF
TRBV12-5	TRBJ2-1	NA	TRBD2	TGTGCTAGTGGTTTAGGACTAGCCTACAATGAGCAGTTCTTC	CASGLGLAYNEQFF
TRBV19	TRBJ1-6	NA	NA	TGTGCCAGTAGTCTATCAAAAAACCGTAATTCACCCCTCCACTTT	CASSLSKNRNSPLHF
TRBV5-1	TRBJ2-2	NA	TRBD1	TGCGCCAGCAGCTTGGCTCGGGACAGCAACACCGGGGAGCTGTTTTTT	CASSLARDSNTGELFF
TRBV28	TRBJ1-1	NA	NA	TGTGCCAGCATTCAGGGCGGGAACACTGAAGCTTTCTTT	CASIQGGNTEAFF
TRBV11-3	TRBJ2-7	many	NA	TGTGCCAGCAGCCGGTCCTACGAGCAGTACTTC	CASSRSYEQYF
TRBV28	TRBJ1-5	NA	NA	TGTGCCAGCAGCCCCAACAATCAGCCCCAGCATTTT	CASSPNNQPQHF
TRBV7-6	TRBJ1-5	NA	NA	TGTGCCAGCAGCTTAGCGCTGAGTGAGCCCCAGCATTTT	CASSLALSEPQHF
TRBV27	TRBJ1-5	NA	NA	TGTGCCAGCAGCTACGACAGACTCAATCAGCCCCAGCATTTT	CASSYDRLNQPQHF
TRBV13	TRBJ2-7	NA	TRBD1	TGTGCCAGCAGCGTCACAGGGGGAGGAAGCGAGCAGTACTTC	CASSVTGGGSEQYF
TRBV10-3	TRBJ2-1	NA	NA	TGTGCCATCAGTGAAGAGGGTCGGAATGAGCAGTTCTTC	CAISEEGRNEQFF
TRBV29-1	TRBJ1-1	NA	NA	TGCAGCGTCGCAGGGCCAATTAACACTGAAGCTTTCTTT	CSVAGPINTEAFF
TRBV19	TRBJ2-5	NA	TRBD1	TGTGCCAGTAGTCTCTATACAGGGGAAGGGAAGACCCAGTACTTC	CASSLYTGEGKTQYF
TRBV6-1	TRBJ2-7	NA	NA	TGTGCCAGCAGTGACGGTAAACCTTACGAGCAGTACTTC	CASSDGKPYEQYF
TRBV18	TRBJ2-4	NA	NA	TGTGCCAGCTCACCCTCGGACAGTCTCGCGGACATTCAGTACTTC	CASSPSDSLADIQYF
TRBV5-4	TRBJ2-7	few	NA	TGTGCCAGCAGCTTACAGCCCTACGAGCAGTACTTC	CASSLQPYEQYF
TRBV3-1/TRBV3-2	TRBJ1-1	once	NA	TGTGCCAGCAGCGCATATACAGGGAACACTGAAGCTTTCTTT	CASSAYTGNTEAFF